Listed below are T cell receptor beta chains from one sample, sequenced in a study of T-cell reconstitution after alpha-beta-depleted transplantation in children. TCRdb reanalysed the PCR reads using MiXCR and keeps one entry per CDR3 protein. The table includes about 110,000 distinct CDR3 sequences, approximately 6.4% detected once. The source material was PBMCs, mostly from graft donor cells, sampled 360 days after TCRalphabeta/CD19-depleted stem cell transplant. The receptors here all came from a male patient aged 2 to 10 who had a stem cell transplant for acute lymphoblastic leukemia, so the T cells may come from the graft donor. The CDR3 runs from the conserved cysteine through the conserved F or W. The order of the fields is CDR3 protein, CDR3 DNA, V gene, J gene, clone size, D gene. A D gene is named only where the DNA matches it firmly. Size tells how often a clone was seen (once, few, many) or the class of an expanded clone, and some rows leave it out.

CDR3: CASSSGGPLGTDTQYF; DNA: TGTGCCAGCAGCTCCGGGGGGCCTCTTGGCACAGATACGCAGTATTTT; V: TRBV7-9; J: TRBJ2-3; size: few; D: -
CDR3: CASSLVALRQGDNEQFF; DNA: TGTGCCAGCAGTTTAGTGGCTCTGCGACAGGGTGACAATGAGCAGTTCTTC; V: TRBV28; J: TRBJ2-1; size: -; D: TRBD1
CDR3: CASSADYTEAFF; DNA: TGCGCCAGCAGCGCGGACTACACTGAAGCTTTCTTT; V: TRBV5-1; J: TRBJ1-1; size: many; D: -
CDR3: CASSLEGQGPEQYF; DNA: TGTGCCAGCAGCTTAGAGGGACAGGGACCCGAGCAGTACTTC; V: TRBV13; J: TRBJ2-7; size: many; D: TRBD1
CDR3: CASSTPSYEQYF; DNA: TGTGCCAGCAGTACCCCTTCCTACGAGCAGTACTTC; V: TRBV28; J: TRBJ2-7; size: many; D: -
CDR3: CAISESRAATDTQYF; DNA: TGTGCCATCAGTGAGTCGAGGGCAGCCACAGATACGCAGTATTTT; V: TRBV10-3; J: TRBJ2-3; size: -; D: -
CDR3: CASSLGPIQPQHF; DNA: TGTGCCAGCAGCTTAGGCCCTATTCAGCCCCAGCATTTT; V: TRBV7-2; J: TRBJ1-5; size: few; D: -
CDR3: CASSLDQTSRLFETQYF; DNA: TGTGCCAGCAGCTTAGATCAAACTAGTCGGTTATTTGAGACCCAGTACTTC; V: TRBV7-9; J: TRBJ2-5; size: many; D: -
CDR3: CASSIRGNEQFF; DNA: TGTGCCAGTAGTATCAGAGGCAATGAGCAGTTCTTC; V: TRBV19; J: TRBJ2-1; size: -; D: -
CDR3: CASSQDPGRWIHEQYF; DNA: TGTGCCAGCAGCCAAGACCCGGGACGTTGGATTCACGAGCAGTACTTC; V: TRBV5-5; J: TRBJ2-7; size: many; D: -
CDR3: CASSDSPRAADTQYF; DNA: TGTGCCAGCAGTGACTCGCCCCGGGCGGCAGATACGCAGTATTTT; V: TRBV6-4; J: TRBJ2-3; size: many; D: -
CDR3: CASSQEVSFSYEQYF; DNA: TGCGCCAGCAGCCAAGAAGTCAGTTTCTCCTACGAGCAGTACTTC; V: TRBV4-3; J: TRBJ2-7; size: many; D: -
CDR3: CASSEALRGAQPQHF; DNA: TGTGCCAGCAGTGAAGCGCTTCGGGGTGCTCAGCCCCAGCATTTT; V: TRBV2; J: TRBJ1-5; size: few; D: -
CDR3: CASSQAGGRGDTQYF; DNA: TGTGCCAGCAGCCAAGCTGGGGGGCGCGGAGATACGCAGTATTTT; V: TRBV3-1; J: TRBJ2-3; size: few; D: -
CDR3: CASTGGGTGELFF; DNA: TGTGCCAGCACCGGGGGGGGGACCGGGGAGCTGTTTTTT; V: TRBV2; J: TRBJ2-2; size: few; D: TRBD2
CDR3: CASSPGLATNEQFF; DNA: TGTGCCAGCAGCCCGGGACTAGCGACCAATGAGCAGTTCTTC; V: TRBV27; J: TRBJ2-1; size: many; D: TRBD2
CDR3: CSATGRENYEQYF; DNA: TGCAGTGCTACGGGCAGAGAGAATTACGAGCAGTACTTC; V: TRBV20-1; J: TRBJ2-7; size: many; D: -
CDR3: CASSLNAVNGYTF; DNA: TGTGCCAGCAGCTTAAACGCCGTAAATGGCTACACCTTC; V: TRBV7-2; J: TRBJ1-2; size: -; D: -
CDR3: CAIMGAGSSYNEQFF; DNA: TGTGCCATCATGGGAGCGGGTAGTTCCTACAATGAGCAGTTCTTC; V: TRBV10-3; J: TRBJ2-1; size: -; D: -
CDR3: CATSEPGQGMTEAFF; DNA: TGTGCCACCAGTGAGCCGGGACAGGGGATGACTGAAGCTTTCTTT; V: TRBV24-1; J: TRBJ1-1; size: few; D: TRBD1
CDR3: CASSLGAGGPANYGYTF; DNA: TGTGCCAGCAGCTTAGGGGCAGGGGGACCGGCTAACTATGGCTACACCTTC; V: TRBV7-6; J: TRBJ1-2; size: -; D: TRBD1
CDR3: CASSSWDRASYGYTF; DNA: TGTGCCAGCAGCTCCTGGGACAGGGCTTCCTATGGCTACACCTTC; V: TRBV5-6; J: TRBJ1-2; size: -; D: TRBD1
CDR3: CASSLETGPLEQFF; DNA: TGTGCCAGCAGTTTAGAGACAGGGCCCTTGGAGCAGTTCTTC; V: TRBV28; J: TRBJ2-1; size: many; D: TRBD1
CDR3: CASSLTEVNTDTQYF; DNA: TGTGCCAGCAGCTTGACAGAAGTCAACACAGATACGCAGTATTTT; V: TRBV5-8; J: TRBJ2-3; size: -; D: -
CDR3: CASSAGLAGGPETQYF; DNA: TGCGCCAGCAGCGCCGGACTAGCGGGAGGGCCGGAGACCCAGTACTTC; V: TRBV4-3; J: TRBJ2-5; size: -; D: TRBD2
CDR3: CASGLTGQFPYEQYF; DNA: TGTGCTAGTGGTTTGACAGGGCAATTCCCCTACGAGCAGTACTTC; V: TRBV12-5; J: TRBJ2-7; size: many; D: -
CDR3: CASRVGRRSYNEQFF; DNA: TGTGCCTCCAGGGTCGGGAGGCGCTCCTACAATGAGCAGTTCTTC; V: TRBV27; J: TRBJ2-1; size: many; D: TRBD2
CDR3: CASSLGAELFF; DNA: TGTGCCAGCAGCTTAGGGGCCGAACTGTTTTTT; V: TRBV7-2; J: TRBJ1-4; size: few; D: -
CDR3: CASSGQGKRGTDTQYF; DNA: TGTGCCAGCAGCGGGCAGGGGAAGAGGGGCACAGATACGCAGTATTTT; V: TRBV9; J: TRBJ2-3; size: few; D: -
CDR3: CASSLGQGYRTEAFF; DNA: TGTGCCAGCAGCTTAGGTCAGGGTTATCGGACTGAAGCTTTCTTT; V: TRBV13; J: TRBJ1-1; size: few; D: -
CDR3: CASRSTGGGGELFF; DNA: TGTGCCAGCAGGTCAACAGGGGGAGGCGGGGAGCTGTTTTTT; V: TRBV9; J: TRBJ2-2; size: few; D: TRBD1
CDR3: CASSLSSGTSDTQYF; DNA: TGTGCCAGCAGCCTGAGCTCCGGGACTAGCGATACGCAGTATTTT; V: TRBV7-7; J: TRBJ2-3; size: -; D: TRBD2
CDR3: CASPGGYTGELFF; DNA: TGTGCCAGCCCTGGGGGATACACCGGGGAGCTGTTTTTT; V: TRBV7-9; J: TRBJ2-2; size: many; D: -
CDR3: CSVEKGDGFEETQYF; DNA: TGCAGCGTTGAGAAAGGGGACGGATTTGAAGAGACCCAGTACTTC; V: TRBV29-1; J: TRBJ2-5; size: many; D: -
CDR3: CASSLAGLGNEQFF; DNA: TGTGCCAGCAGCTTAGCGGGACTTGGTAATGAGCAGTTCTTC; V: TRBV7-3; J: TRBJ2-1; size: many; D: -
CDR3: CSVERPPGGQYF; DNA: TGCAGCGTTGAGCGCCCTCCCGGTGGGCAGTATTTT; V: TRBV29-1; J: TRBJ2-3; size: many; D: -
CDR3: CASSLAGTGSREQYF; DNA: TGTGCCAGCAGCCTCGCCGGGACAGGGTCTCGAGAGCAGTACTTC; V: TRBV27; J: TRBJ2-7; size: -; D: TRBD1
CDR3: CASSFRVGYTF; DNA: TGCGCCAGCAGCTTCAGGGTTGGCTACACCTTC; V: TRBV5-1; J: TRBJ1-2; size: many; D: -
CDR3: CSVVDRDRAYEQYF; DNA: TGCAGCGTTGTAGACCGGGACAGGGCCTACGAGCAGTACTTC; V: TRBV29-1; J: TRBJ2-7; size: many; D: TRBD1
CDR3: CASSYQGADTGELFF; DNA: TGTGCCAGCAGTTATCAGGGAGCGGACACCGGGGAGCTGTTTTTT; V: TRBV6-7; J: TRBJ2-2; size: few; D: -
CDR3: CASSSTLAGGFYEQYF; DNA: TGTGCCAGCAGCTCCACACTAGCGGGAGGTTTCTACGAGCAGTACTTC; V: TRBV13; J: TRBJ2-7; size: few; D: TRBD2
CDR3: CASSYRGLAKNIQYF; DNA: TGTGCCAGCAGTTACAGGGGGCTAGCCAAAAACATTCAGTACTTC; V: TRBV6-2/TRBV6-3; J: TRBJ2-4; size: many; D: TRBD1
CDR3: CASSLHSLGYNSPLHF; DNA: TGTGCCAGCAGTTTACACTCCCTTGGCTATAATTCACCCCTCCACTTT; V: TRBV27; J: TRBJ1-6; size: -; D: -
CDR3: CASSQDPGPQGEKLFF; DNA: TGCGCCAGCAGCCAAGACCCGGGCCCACAGGGGGAAAAACTGTTTTTT; V: TRBV4-3; J: TRBJ1-4; size: -; D: TRBD1
CDR3: CASSWDPGGQPQHF; DNA: TGCGCCAGCAGCTGGGACCCTGGGGGTCAGCCCCAGCATTTT; V: TRBV5-1; J: TRBJ1-5; size: -; D: -
CDR3: CASSQDWDRVYEQYF; DNA: TGCGCCAGCAGCCAAGATTGGGACAGGGTGTACGAGCAGTACTTC; V: TRBV4-3; J: TRBJ2-7; size: many; D: TRBD1
CDR3: CAIRGMGDTQYF; DNA: TGTGCCATCAGGGGAATGGGAGATACGCAGTATTTT; V: TRBV10-3; J: TRBJ2-3; size: many; D: -
CDR3: CASSLYGQGGYEQYF; DNA: TGTGCCAGCAGCTTATATGGACAGGGGGGCTACGAGCAGTACTTC; V: TRBV7-8; J: TRBJ2-7; size: many; D: TRBD1
CDR3: CASSYRVANYGYTF; DNA: TGTGCCAGCAGTTACCGCGTCGCTAACTATGGCTACACCTTC; V: TRBV6-5; J: TRBJ1-2; size: -; D: -
CDR3: CSARGVGQGFNPSGANVLTF; DNA: TGCAGTGCTAGAGGAGTGGGACAGGGCTTTAATCCCTCTGGGGCCAACGTCCTGACTTTC; V: TRBV20-1; J: TRBJ2-6; size: -; D: TRBD1
CDR3: CASSPRRGGPDTQYF; DNA: TGTGCCAGCAGTCCTCGGCGGGGCGGCCCAGATACGCAGTATTTT; V: TRBV28; J: TRBJ2-3; size: many; D: -
CDR3: CASSYVDSSYEQYF; DNA: TGTGCCAGCAGTTACGTGGACAGTTCCTACGAGCAGTACTTC; V: TRBV6-2/TRBV6-3; J: TRBJ2-7; size: many; D: -
CDR3: CASISKRGPHNEQFF; DNA: TGTGCCAGCATCTCAAAGCGGGGTCCCCACAATGAGCAGTTCTTC; V: TRBV27; J: TRBJ2-1; size: many; D: TRBD2
CDR3: CASSIRDRTTDTQYF; DNA: TGTGCCAGCAGCATCCGGGACAGGACCACAGATACGCAGTATTTT; V: TRBV9; J: TRBJ2-3; size: -; D: TRBD1
CDR3: CSAKLAGAYRETQYF; DNA: TGCAGTGCAAAACTAGCGGGAGCTTATCGAGAGACCCAGTACTTC; V: TRBV20-1; J: TRBJ2-5; size: -; D: TRBD2
CDR3: CASSLGLSCYEQYF; DNA: TGTGCCAGCAGCCTCGGACTTTCTTGCTACGAGCAGTACTTC; V: TRBV5-6; J: TRBJ2-7; size: once; D: -
CDR3: CASSLLTGGLGYF; DNA: TGTGCCAGCAGCCTACTGACAGGGGGCCTGGGGTACTTC; V: TRBV3-1; J: TRBJ2-5; size: many; D: TRBD1
CDR3: CASQGGGETQYF; DNA: TGTGCCTCCCAGGGGGGCGGCGAGACCCAGTACTTC; V: TRBV28; J: TRBJ2-5; size: -; D: -
CDR3: CASTDHDRGPSSYEQYF; DNA: TGTGCCAGCACCGACCACGACAGGGGTCCGAGCTCCTACGAGCAGTACTTC; V: TRBV25-1; J: TRBJ2-7; size: many; D: TRBD1